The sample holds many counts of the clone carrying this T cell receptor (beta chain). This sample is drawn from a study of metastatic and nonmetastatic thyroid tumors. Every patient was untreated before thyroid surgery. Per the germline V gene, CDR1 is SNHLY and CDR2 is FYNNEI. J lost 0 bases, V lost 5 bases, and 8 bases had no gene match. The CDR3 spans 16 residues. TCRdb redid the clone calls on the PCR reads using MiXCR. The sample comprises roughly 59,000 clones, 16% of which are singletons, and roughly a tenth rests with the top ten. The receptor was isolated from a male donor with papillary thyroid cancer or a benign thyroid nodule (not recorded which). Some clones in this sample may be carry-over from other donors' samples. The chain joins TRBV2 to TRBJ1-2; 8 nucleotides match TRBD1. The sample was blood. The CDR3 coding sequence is TGTGCCAGCAGTACCCCGGGGACAGGCCCTAACTATGGCTACACCTTC. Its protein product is CASSTPGTGPNYGYTF.